This TCR beta chain was observed in a study of a mutant IDH1 vaccine in newly diagnosed glioma. Looking at the study overall: Once 4-6 weeks had passed after radiotherapy alone, vaccination started, or it started with temozolomide cycles. Treated patients had a mean age of approximately 40 years and a roughly 62% male, around 40% female split.

The study's findings and limits: Changes in the top peripheral T cell clonotypes seemingly had no bearing on pseudoprogression.

With respect to this clone: Its antigen is not known.

Generated by immunoSEQ multiplex PCR, the TCRdb table keeps only in-frame clones and is missing some. The table lists tens of thousands of clones, less than 85% of them singletons. The sample's time point: week 11, during vaccination. Each dose of the vaccine consisted of 300 ug of mutant IDH1 20-mer peptide, with topical imiquimod. V lost 0 bases and J lost 1, with 23 bases in between. The CDR3 has 20 residues. Germline V CDR1 and CDR2: SGHVS, FQNEAQ. The origin of this receptor is a man aged 30 to 39 with glioma. The sequenced sample was PBMCs, obtained from a glioma patient whose treatment included an IDH1 peptide vaccine. The chain is built from TRBV7-8 and TRBJ2-3; unclear D gene. The DNA for the CDR3 is TGTGCCAGCAGCTTAGCGTATGGGTTTGGCTCACAAACCCGCACAGATACGCAGTATTTT. This codes for CASSLAYGFGSQTRTDTQYF.